This T cell receptor (beta chain) was identified in a study of CD8 T cells in ankylosing spondylitis (dated by TCRdb to the late 2010s). Notes on the research overall: The study profiled T cell receptor beta repertoires in healthy donors and ankylosing spondylitis patients to find disease-linked TCR variants. The whole study cohort included 85 to 120 healthy donors and 20 to 25 ankylosing spondylitis patients. Samples of peripheral blood were taken, and for ankylosing spondylitis patients, synovial fluid was collected as well. The research as a whole found: Blood from ankylosing spondylitis patients appeared to be characterized by a TCR beta motif made up of fewer than ten highly homologous amino acid variants. The disease-linked clones had a CD8+ phenotype and were found at relatively low frequencies in peripheral blood. The disease-linked clones were reported as significantly enriched in matched synovial fluid samples from ankylosing spondylitis patients. Some TCR beta motif variants had previously been reported in synovial fluid and blood of reactive arthritis patients, which suggested common disease-initiation mechanisms.

Turning to this clonotype: Its binding antigen is unknown. There are no base qualities to consult, and no much larger clone falls within one base.

From the cysteine through the phenylalanine, the CDR3 covers 14 amino acids. Just the 42-base CDR3 DNA is kept, in frame starting at base 1. V is cut back by 6 bases and J by 5 bases, with 3 bases in the junction unmatched. These reads were obtained on an Illumina HiSeq 2500. Quantitative 5'-RACE with molecular barcodes was the method used to prepare the TCR beta libraries. The paper's processing steps were these. To identify disease-linked TCR variants, a new computational method was used, one built on a probabilistic model of VDJ rearrangement. TCRdb reworked the public reads: Q25 trimming with fastp, MiXCR clone assembly, productive beta chains retained. Each CDR3 protein appears once, grouped with its most common genes and DNA. The V and J calls shown here were made by TCRdb, not taken from the authors' results. In all, the sample holds hundreds of thousands of distinct CDR3 sequences, and 10% to 15% of those were seen once. The ten top clones hold roughly 0.51% of the sample.

This sequence originates from a male donor with ankylosing spondylitis. Sequencing was done on a sample of blood, either unsorted or a sorted T cell fraction (not recorded which). The rearrangement combines TRBV12-3 or TRBV12-4 with TRBJ1-5, and TRBD1 aligns with 11 junction nucleotides. The CDR3 region reads CASRWGQGDQPQHF. At the DNA level, the sequence is TGTGCCAGCAGATGGGGACAGGGGGATCAGCCCCAGCATTTT.